This T cell receptor beta chain was captured by sequencing in a study of blood T cell repertoires in COVID-19. Turning to the study itself: PBMCs, B-cell-depleted T cells, or T cells were the source of the cDNA or gDNA that made up the material.

Original data processing: Quantification of nucleated cells was approximated via reference gene primer amplification. The method was immunoSEQ multiplex PCR; TCRdb's version includes in-frame clones alone and lacks a portion of them. V, J and clone size were drawn from that table, and D and trimming were deduced from the DNA. The sample holds some 240,000 clones, 82% seen once. The V and J ends lost 0 bases and 4 bases, in that order; junction bases with no gene match: 6. The CDR3 is 16 amino acids. In germline, CDR1 is SGDLS, CDR2 YYNGEE. Sequences were obtained from peripheral blood. The receptor's source is a woman in her sixties or seventies with active or convalescent COVID-19. J is TRBJ1-4 and V is TRBV9; 7 bases align to TRBD1. CDR3 sequence (DNA): TGTGCCAGCAGCGTAGACGACAGGGTCGGTAATGAAAAACTGTTTTTT. It specifies CASSVDDRVGNEKLFF. Supplemented by reference TRBV9 and TRBJ1-4, the full variable domain reads DSGVTQTPKHLITATGQRVTLRCSPRSGDLSVYWYQQSLDQGLQFLIQYYNGEERAKGNILERFSAQQFPDLHSELNLSSLELGDSALYFCASSVDDRVGNEKLFFGSGTQLSVL.